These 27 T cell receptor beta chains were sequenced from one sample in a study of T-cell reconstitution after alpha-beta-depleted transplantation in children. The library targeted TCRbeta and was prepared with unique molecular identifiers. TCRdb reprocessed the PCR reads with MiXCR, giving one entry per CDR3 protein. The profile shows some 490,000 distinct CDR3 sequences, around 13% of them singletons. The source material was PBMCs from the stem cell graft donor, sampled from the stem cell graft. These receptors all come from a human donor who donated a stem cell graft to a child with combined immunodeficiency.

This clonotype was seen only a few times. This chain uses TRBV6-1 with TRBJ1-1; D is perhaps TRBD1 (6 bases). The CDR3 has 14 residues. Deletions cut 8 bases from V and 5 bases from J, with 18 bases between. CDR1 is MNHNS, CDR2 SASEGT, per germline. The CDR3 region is CASPGDPGGTEAFF. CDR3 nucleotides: TGTGCCAGCCCAGGGGACCCTGGGGGGACTGAAGCTTTCTTT.

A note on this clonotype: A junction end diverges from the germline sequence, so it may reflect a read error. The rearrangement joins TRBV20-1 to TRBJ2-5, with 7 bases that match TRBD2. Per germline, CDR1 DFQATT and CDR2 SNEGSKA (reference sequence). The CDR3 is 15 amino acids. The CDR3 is CCARDVREDPATQYF. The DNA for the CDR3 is TGCTGTGCTAGAGATGTTCGGGAGGACCCGGCGACCCAGTACTTC.

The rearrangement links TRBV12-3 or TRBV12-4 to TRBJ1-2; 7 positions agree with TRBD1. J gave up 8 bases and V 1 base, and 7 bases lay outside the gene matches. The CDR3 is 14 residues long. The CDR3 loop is CASSLDWGTDGYTF. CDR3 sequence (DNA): TGTGCCAGCAGTTTAGATTGGGGGACAGACGGCTACACCTTC.

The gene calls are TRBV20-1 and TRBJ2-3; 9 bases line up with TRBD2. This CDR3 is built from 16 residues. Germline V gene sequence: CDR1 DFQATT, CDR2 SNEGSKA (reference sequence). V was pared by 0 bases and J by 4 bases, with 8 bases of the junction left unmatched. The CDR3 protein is CSARDPRGGAPDTQYF. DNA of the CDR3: TGCAGTGCTAGAGATCCCCGCGGGGGGGCCCCAGATACGCAGTATTTT.

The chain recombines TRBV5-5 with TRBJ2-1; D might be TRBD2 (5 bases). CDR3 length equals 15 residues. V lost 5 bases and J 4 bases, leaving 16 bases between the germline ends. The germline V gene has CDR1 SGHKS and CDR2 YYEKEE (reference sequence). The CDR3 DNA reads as TGTGCCAGCAGTTCCGGGTTCTCGGGGTACAATGAGCAGTTCTTC. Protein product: CASSSGFSGYNEQFF.

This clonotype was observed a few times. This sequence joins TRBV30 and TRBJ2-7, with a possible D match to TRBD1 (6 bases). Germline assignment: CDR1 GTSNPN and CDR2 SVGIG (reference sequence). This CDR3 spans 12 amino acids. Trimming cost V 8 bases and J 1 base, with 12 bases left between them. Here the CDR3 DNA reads TGTGCCGGTACAGGGAGTTCCTACGAGCAGTACTTC. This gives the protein CAGTGSSYEQYF.

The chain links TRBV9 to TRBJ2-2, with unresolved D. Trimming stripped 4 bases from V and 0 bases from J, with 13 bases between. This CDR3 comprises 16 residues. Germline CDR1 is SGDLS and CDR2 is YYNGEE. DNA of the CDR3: TGTGCCAGCAGCCCACTACAAGGCACGAACACCGGGGAGCTGTTTTTT. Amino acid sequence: CASSPLQGTNTGELFF.

CDR3: CASSVTRDNYEQYF. The CDR3 DNA reads as TGTGCCAGTAGTGTCACCCGGGACAACTACGAGCAGTACTTC. The chain links TRBV19 to TRBJ2-7; D perhaps matches TRBD1 (6 bases). The V gene lost 5 bases and the J gene lost 3 bases, with 14 bases spanning the gap. The CDR3 has 14 residues. CDR1 LNHDA and CDR2 SQIVND come from the germline V gene (reference sequence). Together with reference TRBV19 and TRBJ2-7, the CDR3 gives the full variable domain: DGGITQSPKYLFRKEGQNVTLSCEQNLNHDAMYWYRQDPGQGLRLIYYSQIVNDFQKGDIAEGYSVSREKKESFPLTVTSAQKNPTAFYLCASSVTRDNYEQYFGPGTRLTVT.

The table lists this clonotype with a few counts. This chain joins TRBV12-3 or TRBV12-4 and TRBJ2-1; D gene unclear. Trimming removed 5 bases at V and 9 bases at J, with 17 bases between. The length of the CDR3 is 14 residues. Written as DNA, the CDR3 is TGTGCCAGCAGTGCTACGTTGCGTGTAAGTGAGCAGTTCTTC. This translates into CASSATLRVSEQFF.

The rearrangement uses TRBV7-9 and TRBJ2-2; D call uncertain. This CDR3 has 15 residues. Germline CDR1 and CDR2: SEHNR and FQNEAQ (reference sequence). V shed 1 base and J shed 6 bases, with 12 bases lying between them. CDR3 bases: TGTGCCAGCAGCTTAGTGACCGGGCTCGCCGGGGAGCTGTTTTTT. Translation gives CASSLVTGLAGELFF.

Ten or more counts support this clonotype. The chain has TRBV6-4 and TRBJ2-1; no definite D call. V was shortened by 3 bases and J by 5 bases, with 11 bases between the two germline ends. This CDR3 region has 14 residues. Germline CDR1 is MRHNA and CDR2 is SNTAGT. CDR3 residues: CASSEHIENNEQFF. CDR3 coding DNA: TGTGCCAGCAGTGAACACATAGAGAACAATGAGCAGTTCTTC.

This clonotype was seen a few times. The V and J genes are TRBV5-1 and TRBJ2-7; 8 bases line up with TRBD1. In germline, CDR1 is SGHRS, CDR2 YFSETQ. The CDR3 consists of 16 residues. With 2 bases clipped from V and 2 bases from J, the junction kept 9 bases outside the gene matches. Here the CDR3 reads CASSLRNPDRAYEQYF. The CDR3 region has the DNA TGCGCCAGCAGCTTAAGGAATCCGGACAGGGCCTACGAGCAGTACTTC.

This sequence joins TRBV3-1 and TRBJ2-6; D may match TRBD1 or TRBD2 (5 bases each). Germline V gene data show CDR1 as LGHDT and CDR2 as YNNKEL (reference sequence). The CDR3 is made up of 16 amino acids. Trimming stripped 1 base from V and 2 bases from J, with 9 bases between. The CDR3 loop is CASSQGWGTGANVLTF. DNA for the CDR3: TGTGCCAGCAGCCAAGGGTGGGGGACTGGGGCCAACGTCCTGACTTTC.

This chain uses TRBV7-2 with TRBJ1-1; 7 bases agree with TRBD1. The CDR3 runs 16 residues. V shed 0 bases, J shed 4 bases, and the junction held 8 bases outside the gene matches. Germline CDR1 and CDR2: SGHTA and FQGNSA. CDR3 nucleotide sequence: TGTGCCAGCAGCTTAGCAGCGGCAGGGGGATCCACTGAAGCTTTCTTT. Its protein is CASSLAAAGGSTEAFF.

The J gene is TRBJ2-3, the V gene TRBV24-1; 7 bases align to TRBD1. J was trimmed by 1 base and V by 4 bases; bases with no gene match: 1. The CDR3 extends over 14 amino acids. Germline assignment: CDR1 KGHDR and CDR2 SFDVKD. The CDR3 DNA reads TGTGCCACCAGTGACGGACAGGGCACAGATACGCAGTATTTT. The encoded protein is CATSDGQGTDTQYF.

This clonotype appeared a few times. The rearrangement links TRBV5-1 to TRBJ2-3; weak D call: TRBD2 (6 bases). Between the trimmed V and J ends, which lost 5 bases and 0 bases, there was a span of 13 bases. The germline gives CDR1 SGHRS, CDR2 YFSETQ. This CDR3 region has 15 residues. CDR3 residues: CASRTDGRSTDTQYF. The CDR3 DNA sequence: TGCGCCAGCAGAACAGACGGGAGAAGCACAGATACGCAGTATTTT.

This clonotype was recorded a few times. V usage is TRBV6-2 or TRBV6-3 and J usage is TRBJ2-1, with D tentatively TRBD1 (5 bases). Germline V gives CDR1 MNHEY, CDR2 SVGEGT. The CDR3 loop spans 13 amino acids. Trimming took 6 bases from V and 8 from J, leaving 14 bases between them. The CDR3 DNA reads TGTGCCAGCAGCGACTCCAGGGATGATGAGCAGTTCTTC. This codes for CASSDSRDDEQFF.

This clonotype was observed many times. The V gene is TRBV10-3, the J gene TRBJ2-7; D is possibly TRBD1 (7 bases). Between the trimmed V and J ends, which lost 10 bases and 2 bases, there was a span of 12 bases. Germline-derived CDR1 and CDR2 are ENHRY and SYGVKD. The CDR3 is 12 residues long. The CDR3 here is CATAGQTYEQYF. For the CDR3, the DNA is TGTGCCACCGCGGGACAGACCTACGAGCAGTACTTC.

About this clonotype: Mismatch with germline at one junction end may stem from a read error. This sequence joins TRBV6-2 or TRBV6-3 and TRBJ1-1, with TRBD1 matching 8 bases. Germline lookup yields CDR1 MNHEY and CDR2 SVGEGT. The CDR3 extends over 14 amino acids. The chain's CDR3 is CASIRQGRNSEAFF. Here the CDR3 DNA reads TGTGCCAGCATCCGACAGGGGAGGAACAGTGAAGCTTTCTTT.

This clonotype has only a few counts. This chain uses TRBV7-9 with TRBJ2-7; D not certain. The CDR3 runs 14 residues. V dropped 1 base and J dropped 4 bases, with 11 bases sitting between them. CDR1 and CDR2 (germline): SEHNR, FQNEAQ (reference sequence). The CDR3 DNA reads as TGTGCCAGCAGCTTAGGCGGCAGCCAATACGAGCAGTACTTC. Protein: CASSLGGSQYEQYF.

Here the CDR3 reads CASSPIAPYNEQFF. In DNA form, the CDR3 reads TGTGCCAGCAGCCCTATCGCACCTTACAATGAGCAGTTCTTC. V gene TRBV12-3 or TRBV12-4 combines with J gene TRBJ2-1, with no clear D. This CDR3 contains 14 residues. V was trimmed by 6 bases and J by 4 bases, leaving 13 bases between them.

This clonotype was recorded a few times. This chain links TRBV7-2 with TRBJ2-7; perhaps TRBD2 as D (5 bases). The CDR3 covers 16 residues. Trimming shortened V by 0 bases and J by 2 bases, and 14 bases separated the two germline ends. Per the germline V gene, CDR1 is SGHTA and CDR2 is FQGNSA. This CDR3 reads CASSLASGRRTYEQYF. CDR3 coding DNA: TGTGCCAGCAGCTTAGCTTCGGGGAGAAGGACCTACGAGCAGTACTTC.

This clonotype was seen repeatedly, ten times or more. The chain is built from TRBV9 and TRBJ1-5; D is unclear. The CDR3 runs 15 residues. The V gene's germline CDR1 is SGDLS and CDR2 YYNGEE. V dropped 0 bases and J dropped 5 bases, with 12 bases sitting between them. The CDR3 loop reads CASSVEPNQDQPQHF. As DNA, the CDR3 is TGTGCCAGCAGCGTAGAACCTAATCAGGATCAGCCCCAGCATTTT.

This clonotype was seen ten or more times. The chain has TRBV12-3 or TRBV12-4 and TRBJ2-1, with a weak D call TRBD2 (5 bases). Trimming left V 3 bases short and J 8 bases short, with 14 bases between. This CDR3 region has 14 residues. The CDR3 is CASSFRGPTDEQFF. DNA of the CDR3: TGTGCCAGCAGTTTCAGAGGGCCCACCGATGAGCAGTTCTTC.

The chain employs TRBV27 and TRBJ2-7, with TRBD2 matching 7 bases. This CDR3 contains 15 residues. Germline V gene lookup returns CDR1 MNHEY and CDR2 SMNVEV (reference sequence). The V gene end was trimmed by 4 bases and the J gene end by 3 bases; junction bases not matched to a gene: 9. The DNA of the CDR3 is TGTGCCAGCAGTTCCCCCCGGGAGGTGCTCTACGAGCAGTACTTC. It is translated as CASSSPREVLYEQYF.

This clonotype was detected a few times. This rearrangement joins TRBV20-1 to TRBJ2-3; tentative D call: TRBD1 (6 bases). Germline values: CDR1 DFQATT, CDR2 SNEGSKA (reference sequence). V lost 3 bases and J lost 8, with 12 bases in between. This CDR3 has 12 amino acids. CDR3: CSASKGTTTQYF. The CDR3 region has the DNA TGCAGTGCTAGCAAGGGGACAACTACGCAGTATTTT.

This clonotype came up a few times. The CDR3 nucleotides read TGCAGTGCTGTAGCGGGGGGGTACAATGAGCAGTTCTTC. Translating it yields CSAVAGGYNEQFF. This chain connects TRBV20-1 to TRBJ2-1, with 11 positions matching TRBD2. Germline lookup yields CDR1 DFQATT and CDR2 SNEGSKA (reference sequence). The J segment lost 4 bases and the V segment lost 5 bases, leaving 1 base of the junction unmatched. CDR3 size: 13 residues.